This is a list of T cell receptor beta chains from one sample in a study of T-cell memory formation after mild COVID-19. MiXCR, run by TCRdb on the 5' RACE reads, gives a single entry per CDR3 protein. The data hold 150,000 to 200,000 distinct CDR3 sequences, with about a fifth observed a single time. Material for sequencing was PBMCs or a T cell subset sorted from them (not recorded which). The receptors were sampled from an adult woman who had mild COVID-19 (a few samples of this study predate the infection). Cell type and time point are not known. Both conserved end residues are part of each CDR3. Fields, in order: J gene, clone size, D gene, V gene, CDR3 DNA, CDR3 protein. A D gene is named only where the DNA matches it firmly. Where a row states a size, it is once, few, many or the class of an expanded clone; other rows omit it.

J: TRBJ2-2
size: NA
D: TRBD2
V: TRBV11-2
DNA: TGTGCCAGCAGCTTCGCGGGGGGGAGCACCGGGGAGCTGTTTTTT
CDR3: CASSFAGGSTGELFF

J: TRBJ2-3
size: NA
D: TRBD2
V: TRBV11-3
DNA: TGTGCCAGCAGCTCCTTTAGCGGGAGTCTGCCAGATACGCAGTATTTT
CDR3: CASSSFSGSLPDTQYF

J: TRBJ2-7
size: once
D: TRBD2
V: TRBV11-2
DNA: TGTGCCAGCAGCTTAGCCGCACTAGCGGGAGTAGCCTACGAGCAGTACTTC
CDR3: CASSLAALAGVAYEQYF

J: TRBJ1-4
size: NA
D: NA
V: TRBV20-1
DNA: TGCAGTGCTAGAGACTCCGCGGGGGCGTATAATGAAAAACTGTTTTTT
CDR3: CSARDSAGAYNEKLFF

J: TRBJ1-2
size: NA
D: TRBD1
V: TRBV11-2
DNA: TGTGCCAGCAGCCCGCGGACAGGGGCAGGTGGCTACACCTTC
CDR3: CASSPRTGAGGYTF

J: TRBJ2-7
size: NA
D: TRBD1
V: TRBV6-6
DNA: TGTGCCAGCAGCTCTGGACAGGGTCTCCACGAGCAGTACTTC
CDR3: CASSSGQGLHEQYF

J: TRBJ2-7
size: once
D: TRBD1
V: TRBV30
DNA: TGTGCCTGGAGGGGGGACAGTCGCCACGAGCAGTACTTC
CDR3: CAWRGDSRHEQYF

J: TRBJ1-4
size: once
D: NA
V: TRBV13
DNA: TGTGCCAGCAGCTTAGGTAGACATCTCACGGAAAAACTGTTTTTT
CDR3: CASSLGRHLTEKLFF

J: TRBJ2-1
size: NA
D: NA
V: TRBV6-1
DNA: TGTGCCAGCAGTGCACGGAGGGGAGGTGAGCAGTTCTTC
CDR3: CASSARRGGEQFF

J: TRBJ2-6
size: NA
D: NA
V: TRBV27
DNA: TGTGCCAGCAGTTTATATTTCCCCGGACGGACCGAGGTGCCTGGGGCCAACGTCCTGACTTTC
CDR3: CASSLYFPGRTEVPGANVLTF

J: TRBJ1-1
size: NA
D: NA
V: TRBV24-1
DNA: TGTGCCACCTCAGGGTCGAGGGGTGAAGATTTCTTT
CDR3: CATSGSRGEDFF

J: TRBJ2-3
size: NA
D: TRBD1
V: TRBV4-3
DNA: TGCGCCAGCAGCTACGGGACAGGGACCACAGATACGCAGTATTTT
CDR3: CASSYGTGTTDTQYF

J: TRBJ1-1
size: NA
D: NA
V: TRBV9
DNA: TGTGCCAGCAGCGTAAGTCAATATAACACTGAAGCTTTCTTT
CDR3: CASSVSQYNTEAFF

J: TRBJ2-7
size: NA
D: TRBD1
V: TRBV9
DNA: TGTGCCAGCAGCGTGGGACAGGCCGCCTACGAGCAGTACTTC
CDR3: CASSVGQAAYEQYF